This TCR beta chain came from a study of regulatory T cells in long-lasting Graves disease. Study information: Over 5 years of antithyroid drugs with positive TSH receptor antibodies was taken to mean persistent Graves' disease.

This CDR3 has 15 amino acids. Germline-derived CDR1 and CDR2 are SGHVS and FQNEAQ. V gave up 6 bases and J gave up 4 bases; unmatched junction bases: 11. Regarding the study as a whole: A greater number of public clonotypes (under 3,000) was shared by persistent patients than by new patients (about 890).

To make TCR beta libraries, researchers used iRepertoire HTBI primers and Arm-PCR of CDR3 regions. In the authors' workflow: Throughout the samples, researchers identified roughly 60 TRBV and some 14 TRBJ segments. TCRdb recomputed calls from the multiplex PCR reads with MiXCR, one row per CDR3 protein. For this entry, the V and J calls and clone size follow TCRdb and not the study's own pipeline. This repertoire shows around 400,000 distinct CDR3 sequences, around 24% found once; its top ten account for about a quarter. Stated time point: persistent/refractory GD, antithyroid drugs over 5 years with positive TRAb. There was RNA extracted from PBMCs, and the TCR library was made from it. As to this clonotype: Its antigen is still unknown.

The chain links TRBV7-8 to TRBJ2-7, with 8 bases aligning to TRBD2. The receptor was derived from a female donor with Graves disease. The specimen was peripheral blood mononuclear cells (PBMCs), collected when the disease was refractory, from a patient treated with antithyroid drugs. CDR3 in DNA: TGTGCCAGCAGGCGGGAGCGGGAGCCTCCGTACGAGCAGTACTTC. This gives the protein CASRREREPPYEQYF.